This T cell receptor beta chain stems from a study of vaccination and CD4 T cells after COVID-19. Cultured CD4+ T cells had their DNA profiled by the Oncomine TCR Beta short-read assay. From cultured CD4+ T cells, genomic DNA was extracted. In TCRdb, the PCR reads were re-called with MiXCR into one record per CDR3 protein. The sample includes around 10,000 distinct CDR3 sequences, 28% seen only once; the top ten take 20% to 30%. Treatment in this sample: approximately 9-day PBMC culture with coronavirus spike peptide pools or control peptides (ViraFEST assay). During the years 2011-2018, before the COVID-19 pandemic, the unexposed donor's CD4+ T cells were collected. The germline V gene encodes CDR1 MDHEN and CDR2 SYDVKM. The CDR3 has 14 amino acids. Unmatched junction bases numbered 7, after V lost 4 bases and J lost 4 bases. Regarding this clonotype: The target antigen is unknown.

The clonotype originates from a human donor in good health. This chain links TRBV28 with TRBJ2-7; 7 bases align to TRBD2. The sequenced material came from CD4+ T cells from blood, cultured in vitro. The CDR3, as DNA: TGTGCCAGCAGTTCGCCGCCCGGGGGGTACGAGCAGTACTTC. Amino acids: CASSSPPGGYEQYF.